Listed below are T cell receptor beta chains from one sample, sequenced in a study of beta chain features in type 1 diabetes. Assay: immunoSEQ multiplex PCR; the TCRdb copy retains only in-frame clones and omits some. The sample consists of a few hundred thousand clones, around 10% of them appearing once. What was sequenced was central memory CD4+ T cells from blood. The receptors stem from a man younger than 45 with type 1 diabetes. Each CDR3 is given with its conserved first and last residue. Each record gives: clone size, J gene, V gene, CDR3 length, D gene, CDR3 protein, CDR3 DNA. The D gene is left open where the match is weak. Clone size is shown for a subset of rows, as once, few, many or a class of expanded clone.

abundance: NA; j_gene: TRBJ2-7; v_gene: TRBV18; len: 14; d_gene: NA; CDR3aa: CASSPKEGSHEQYF; CDR3nt: TGTGCCAGCTCACCAAAGGAGGGGTCCCACGAGCAGTACTTC
abundance: NA; j_gene: TRBJ2-7; v_gene: TRBV30; len: 13; d_gene: NA; CDR3aa: CAWSSPPLRGQYF; CDR3nt: TGTGCCTGGAGTTCACCACCTCTTCGTGGGCAGTACTTC
abundance: NA; j_gene: TRBJ1-1; v_gene: TRBV7-8; len: 14; d_gene: NA; CDR3aa: CASSLGGRGTEAFF; CDR3nt: TGTGCCAGCAGCTTGGGGGGACGGGGCACTGAAGCTTTCTTT
abundance: many; j_gene: TRBJ1-2; v_gene: TRBV2; len: 13; d_gene: NA; CDR3aa: CASNAGSNYGYTF; CDR3nt: TGTGCCAGCAATGCCGGCAGCAACTATGGCTACACCTTC
abundance: few; j_gene: TRBJ1-2; v_gene: TRBV11-2; len: 16; d_gene: NA; CDR3aa: CASSVTAYPSNYGYTF; CDR3nt: TGTGCCAGCAGCGTGACAGCCTACCCCTCTAACTATGGCTACACCTTC
abundance: NA; j_gene: TRBJ1-1; v_gene: TRBV9; len: 14; d_gene: NA; CDR3aa: CASSVGRDGTEAFF; CDR3nt: TGTGCCAGCAGCGTAGGAAGGGATGGCACTGAAGCTTTCTTT
abundance: many; j_gene: TRBJ2-7; v_gene: TRBV14; len: 13; d_gene: TRBD1; CDR3aa: CASSQQQGDEQYF; CDR3nt: TGTGCCAGCAGCCAACAACAGGGGGACGAGCAGTACTTC
abundance: many; j_gene: TRBJ2-1; v_gene: TRBV10-3; len: 16; d_gene: NA; CDR3aa: CAISESPGLDYNEQFF; CDR3nt: TGTGCCATCAGTGAGTCCCCGGGACTCGATTACAATGAGCAGTTCTTC
abundance: NA; j_gene: TRBJ1-2; v_gene: TRBV7-9; len: 13; d_gene: NA; CDR3aa: CASSLESGTSTDF; CDR3nt: TGTGCCAGCAGCCTCGAATCCGGGACCTCCACGGACTTC
abundance: few; j_gene: TRBJ1-2; v_gene: TRBV28; len: 13; d_gene: NA; CDR3aa: CASRNEAVSGYTF; CDR3nt: TGTGCCAGCAGGAATGAAGCAGTTTCTGGCTACACCTTC
abundance: NA; j_gene: TRBJ2-5; v_gene: TRBV4-2; len: 14; d_gene: NA; CDR3aa: CASSLVSSQETQYF; CDR3nt: TGTGCCAGCAGCTTGGTCAGTTCTCAAGAGACCCAGTACTTC
abundance: NA; j_gene: TRBJ1-4; v_gene: TRBV7-2; len: 13; d_gene: NA; CDR3aa: CASSLGGDLKLFF; CDR3nt: TGTGCCAGCAGCCTAGGGGGGGACCTAAAACTGTTTTTT
abundance: few; j_gene: TRBJ2-2; v_gene: TRBV6-6; len: 13; d_gene: TRBD2; CDR3aa: CASSDWEGGELFF; CDR3nt: TGTGCCAGCAGTGATTGGGAGGGCGGGGAGCTGTTTTTT
abundance: many; j_gene: TRBJ2-1; v_gene: TRBV10-3; len: 14; d_gene: TRBD2; CDR3aa: CAISGGRGLNEQFF; CDR3nt: TGTGCCATCAGTGGAGGGAGGGGTCTCAATGAGCAGTTCTTC
abundance: NA; j_gene: TRBJ2-6; v_gene: TRBV7-9; len: 16; d_gene: NA; CDR3aa: CASSLGGGSGANVLTF; CDR3nt: TGTGCCAGCAGCTTAGGAGGGGGCTCTGGGGCCAACGTCCTGACTTTC
abundance: few; j_gene: TRBJ2-1; v_gene: TRBV2; len: 14; d_gene: NA; CDR3aa: CASTEQGRGNEQFF; CDR3nt: TGTGCCAGCACGGAGCAGGGGCGAGGAAATGAGCAGTTCTTC
abundance: NA; j_gene: TRBJ2-7; v_gene: TRBV11-3; len: 14; d_gene: NA; CDR3aa: CASSLVAGSYEQYF; CDR3nt: TGTGCCAGCAGCTTAGTCGCAGGGTCCTACGAGCAGTACTTC
abundance: NA; j_gene: TRBJ2-7; v_gene: TRBV27; len: 12; d_gene: NA; CDR3aa: CASSSSSYEQYF; CDR3nt: TGTGCCAGCAGTTCTTCTAGCTACGAGCAGTACTTC
abundance: NA; j_gene: TRBJ2-1; v_gene: TRBV5-1; len: 15; d_gene: TRBD1; CDR3aa: CASSWRTTGGNEQFF; CDR3nt: TGCGCCAGCAGCTGGCGAACTACAGGGGGCAATGAGCAGTTCTTC
abundance: NA; j_gene: TRBJ2-5; v_gene: TRBV7-3; len: 13; d_gene: NA; CDR3aa: CASSDLGLETQYF; CDR3nt: TGTGCCAGCAGCGACCTTGGGTTGGAGACCCAGTACTTC
abundance: few; j_gene: TRBJ2-3; v_gene: TRBV7-9; len: 13; d_gene: NA; CDR3aa: CASRETSTDTQYF; CDR3nt: TGTGCCAGCAGGGAAACTAGCACAGATACGCAGTATTTT
abundance: many; j_gene: TRBJ2-2; v_gene: TRBV5-1; len: 17; d_gene: NA; CDR3aa: CASSFLAADPNTGELFF; CDR3nt: TGCGCCAGCAGCTTTTTGGCGGCAGACCCGAACACCGGGGAGCTGTTTTTT
abundance: NA; j_gene: TRBJ2-7; v_gene: TRBV28; len: 18; d_gene: NA; CDR3aa: CASSLGRGNRELFYEQYF; CDR3nt: TGTGCCAGCAGTCTTGGGCGAGGGAACAGAGAGTTATTCTACGAGCAGTACTTC
abundance: NA; j_gene: TRBJ2-3; v_gene: TRBV7-2; len: 15; d_gene: TRBD1; CDR3aa: CASSPWTGGVDTQYF; CDR3nt: TGTGCCAGCAGCCCTTGGACAGGGGGCGTAGATACGCAGTATTTT
abundance: NA; j_gene: TRBJ2-3; v_gene: TRBV5-1; len: 14; d_gene: TRBD1; CDR3aa: CASDGQGSTDTQYF; CDR3nt: TGCGCCAGCGACGGACAGGGGAGCACAGATACGCAGTATTTT
abundance: NA; j_gene: TRBJ2-7; v_gene: TRBV28; len: 15; d_gene: NA; CDR3aa: CASSLYPHMENEQYF; CDR3nt: TGTGCCAGCAGTTTATACCCCCACATGGAAAACGAGCAGTACTTC
abundance: many; j_gene: TRBJ2-4; v_gene: TRBV19; len: 14; d_gene: TRBD1; CDR3aa: CASSIYRGSNIQYF; CDR3nt: TGTGCCAGTAGTATCTACAGGGGTTCAAACATTCAGTACTTC
abundance: few; j_gene: TRBJ2-4; v_gene: TRBV6-5; len: 15; d_gene: TRBD2; CDR3aa: CASSSHSGRGNIQYF; CDR3nt: TGTGCCAGCAGTTCCCATAGCGGGAGGGGCAACATTCAGTACTTC
abundance: few; j_gene: TRBJ2-1; v_gene: TRBV6-5; len: 15; d_gene: TRBD2; CDR3aa: CASLLAGGRNNEQFF; CDR3nt: TGTGCCAGTCTTTTAGCGGGAGGGCGAAACAATGAGCAGTTCTTC
abundance: few; j_gene: TRBJ2-5; v_gene: TRBV5-1; len: 17; d_gene: TRBD1; CDR3aa: CASSLGRDRVTGETQYF; CDR3nt: TGCGCCAGCAGCTTGGGGCGGGACAGGGTTACTGGAGAGACCCAGTACTTC
abundance: many; j_gene: TRBJ2-5; v_gene: TRBV5-4; len: 14; d_gene: NA; CDR3aa: CASSPWREGETQYF; CDR3nt: TGTGCCAGCAGCCCGTGGCGAGAAGGAGAGACCCAGTACTTC
abundance: few; j_gene: TRBJ1-5; v_gene: TRBV28; len: 19; d_gene: TRBD1; CDR3aa: CASTHPRGGQGESNQPQHF; CDR3nt: TGTGCCAGCACCCACCCCCGGGGCGGACAGGGCGAGAGCAATCAGCCCCAGCATTTT